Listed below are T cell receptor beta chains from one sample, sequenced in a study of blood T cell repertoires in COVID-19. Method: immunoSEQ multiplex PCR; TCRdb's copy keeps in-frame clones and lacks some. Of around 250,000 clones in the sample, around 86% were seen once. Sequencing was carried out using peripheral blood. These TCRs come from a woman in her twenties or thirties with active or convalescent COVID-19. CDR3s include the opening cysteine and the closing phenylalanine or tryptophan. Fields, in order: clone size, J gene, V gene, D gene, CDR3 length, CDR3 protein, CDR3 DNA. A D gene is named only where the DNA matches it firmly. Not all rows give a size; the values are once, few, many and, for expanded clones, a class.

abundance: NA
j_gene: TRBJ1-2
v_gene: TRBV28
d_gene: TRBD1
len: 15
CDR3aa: CASSTPTGGVRGYTF
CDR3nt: TGTGCCAGCAGCACCCCGACAGGGGGGGTCCGTGGCTACACCTTC

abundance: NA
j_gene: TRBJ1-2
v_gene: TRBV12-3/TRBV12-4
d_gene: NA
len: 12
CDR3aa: CASSKQGYGYTF
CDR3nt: TGTGCCAGCAGTAAACAGGGATATGGCTACACCTTC

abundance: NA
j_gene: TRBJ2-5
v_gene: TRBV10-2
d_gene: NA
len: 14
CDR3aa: CASSEAGIQETQYF
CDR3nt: TGCGCCAGCAGTGAGGCGGGAATCCAAGAGACCCAGTACTTC

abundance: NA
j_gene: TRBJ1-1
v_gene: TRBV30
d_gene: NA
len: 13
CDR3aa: CACRGSKNTEAFF
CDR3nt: TGTGCCTGTAGGGGCAGCAAAAACACTGAAGCTTTCTTT

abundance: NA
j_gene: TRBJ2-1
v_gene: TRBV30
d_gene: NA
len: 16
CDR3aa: CAWSLYKRSSYNEQFF
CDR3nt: TGTGCCTGGAGTCTATACAAGCGGAGCTCCTACAATGAGCAGTTCTTC

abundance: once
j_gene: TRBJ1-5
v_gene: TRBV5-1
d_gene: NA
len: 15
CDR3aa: CASSLGRTSNQPQHF
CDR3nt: TGCGCCAGCAGCTTGGGCAGGACAAGCAATCAGCCCCAGCATTTT

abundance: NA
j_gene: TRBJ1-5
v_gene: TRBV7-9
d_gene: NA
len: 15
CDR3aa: CASSFGTDRNQPQHF
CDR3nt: TGTGCCAGCAGCTTTGGGACCGACAGGAATCAGCCCCAGCATTTT

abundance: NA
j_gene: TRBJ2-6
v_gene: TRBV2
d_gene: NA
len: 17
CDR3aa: CASSSGRSFSGANVLTF
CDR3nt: TGTGCCAGCAGTTCAGGTAGATCATTCTCTGGGGCCAACGTCCTGACTTTC

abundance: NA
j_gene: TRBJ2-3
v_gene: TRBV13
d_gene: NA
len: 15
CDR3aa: CASSSLGTQLDTQYF
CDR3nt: TGTGCCAGCAGCTCCCTCGGGACTCAGTTGGATACGCAGTATTTT

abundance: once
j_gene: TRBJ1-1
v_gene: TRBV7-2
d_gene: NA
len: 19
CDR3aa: CASSLGKRGVVSGGTEAFF
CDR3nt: TGTGCCAGCAGCTTAGGGAAAAGGGGGGTGGTATCGGGAGGCACTGAAGCTTTCTTT

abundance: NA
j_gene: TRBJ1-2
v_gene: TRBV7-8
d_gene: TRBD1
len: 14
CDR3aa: CASSRRQGAGGYTF
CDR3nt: TGTGCCAGCAGTCGGAGACAGGGGGCGGGTGGCTACACCTTC

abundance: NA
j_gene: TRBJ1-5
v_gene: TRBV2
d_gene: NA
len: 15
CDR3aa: CASSESQVQNQPQHF
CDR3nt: TGTGCCAGCAGTGAAAGTCAGGTCCAAAATCAGCCCCAGCATTTT

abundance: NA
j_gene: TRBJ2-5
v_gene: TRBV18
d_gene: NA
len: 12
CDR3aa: CASSPSGGTQYF
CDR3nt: TGTGCCAGCTCACCGTCTGGCGGGACCCAGTACTTC

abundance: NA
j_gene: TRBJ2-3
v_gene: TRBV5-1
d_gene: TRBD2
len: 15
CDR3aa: CASSPSGGITDTQYF
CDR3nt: TGCGCCAGCAGCCCCTCCGGGGGGATAACAGATACGCAGTATTTT

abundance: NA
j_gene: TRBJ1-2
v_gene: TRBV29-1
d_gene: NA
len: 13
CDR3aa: CSALQEFNYGYTF
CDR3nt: TGCAGCGCCTTACAGGAATTTAACTATGGCTACACCTTC

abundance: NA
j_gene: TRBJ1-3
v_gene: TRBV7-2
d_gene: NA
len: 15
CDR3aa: CASSLYAEAGNTIYF
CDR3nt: TGTGCCAGCAGCTTATACGCGGAGGCTGGAAACACCATATATTTT

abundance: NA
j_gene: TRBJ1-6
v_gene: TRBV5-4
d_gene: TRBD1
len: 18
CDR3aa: CASSLDRDRGLGNSPLHF
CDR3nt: TGTGCCAGCAGCTTGGACCGGGACAGGGGGCTCGGGAATTCACCCCTCCACTTT

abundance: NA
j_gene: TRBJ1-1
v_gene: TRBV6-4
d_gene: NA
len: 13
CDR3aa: CASSAESNTEAFF
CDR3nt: TGTGCCAGCAGCGCAGAATCCAACACTGAAGCTTTCTTT

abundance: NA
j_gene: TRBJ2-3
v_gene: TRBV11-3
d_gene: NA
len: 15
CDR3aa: CASSLNFGGADTQYF
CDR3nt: TGTGCCAGCAGCTTAAACTTTGGAGGGGCAGATACGCAGTATTTT

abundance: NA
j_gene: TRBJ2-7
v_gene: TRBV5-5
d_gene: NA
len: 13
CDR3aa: CASSLLGEYEQYF
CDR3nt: TGTGCCAGCAGCTTGCTCGGGGAATACGAGCAGTACTTC

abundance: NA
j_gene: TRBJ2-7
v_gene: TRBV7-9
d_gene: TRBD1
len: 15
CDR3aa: CASSPTGQGAYEQYF
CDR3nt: TGTGCCAGCAGCCCTACGGGACAGGGGGCCTACGAGCAGTACTTC

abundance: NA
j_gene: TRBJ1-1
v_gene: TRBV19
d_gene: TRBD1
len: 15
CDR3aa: CATTPWGRGPPEAFF
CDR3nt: TGTGCCACAACACCCTGGGGCAGGGGGCCCCCTGAAGCTTTCTTT

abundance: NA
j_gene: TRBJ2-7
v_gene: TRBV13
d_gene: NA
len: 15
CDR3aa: CASSQKARITYEQYF
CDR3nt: TGTGCCAGCAGCCAAAAAGCCAGGATTACCTACGAGCAGTACTTC

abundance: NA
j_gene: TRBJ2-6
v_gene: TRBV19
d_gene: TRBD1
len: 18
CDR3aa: CASSSPTGDRAGANVLTF
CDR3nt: TGTGCCAGTAGTAGCCCGACAGGAGACAGGGCTGGGGCCAACGTCCTGACTTTC

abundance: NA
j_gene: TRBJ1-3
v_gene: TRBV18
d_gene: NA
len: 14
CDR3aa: CATSAAGTGNTIYF
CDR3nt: TGTGCCACATCTGCGGCGGGGACCGGAAACACCATATATTTT

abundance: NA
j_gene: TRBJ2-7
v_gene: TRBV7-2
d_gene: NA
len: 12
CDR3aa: CASSLEGVEQYF
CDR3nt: TGTGCCAGCAGCTTAGAAGGGGTAGAGCAGTACTTC

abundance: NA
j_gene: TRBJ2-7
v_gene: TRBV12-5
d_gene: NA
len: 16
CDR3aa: CASGPSSGLDLDEQYF
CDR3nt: TGTGCTAGTGGTCCCTCTTCCGGTTTAGACTTGGACGAGCAGTACTTC

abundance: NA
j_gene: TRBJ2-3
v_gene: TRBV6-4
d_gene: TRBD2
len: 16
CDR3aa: CASSERSGGGTDTQYF
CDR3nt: TGTGCCAGCAGTGAAAGGAGCGGGGGGGGCACAGATACGCAGTATTTT